This T cell receptor (beta chain) emerged from a study of CD8 T cells in Susac syndrome. Study-wide points: A relatively small number of individuals underwent TCR sequencing and HLA analysis.

The multiple sclerosis control group comprised treatment-naive patients with stable or active relapsing-remitting disease. Negative isolation yielded CD8+ and CD4+ T cells; FACS enriched TEMRA cells. In regard to this clonotype: Its antigen is not known.

Reverse transcription of roughly 0.45 to 1 ug RNA used random hexamers. An immunoSEQ multiplex PCR generated amplified TCR beta CDR3 products spanning 54 Vbeta and 13 Jbeta. TCRdb ran MiXCR on the immunoSEQ multiplex PCR reads and lists one entry per CDR3 protein. The table records 150,000 to 200,000 distinct CDR3 sequences, around 93% of them present only once. V was pared by 7 bases and J by 2 bases, with 12 bases between. The CDR3 length is 13 residues. CDR1 is SGHRS and CDR2 is YFSETQ in the germline V gene. This sequence was found in a human donor with multiple sclerosis. The sequencing input was CD4+ T cells from PBMCs. The rearrangement links TRBV5-1 to TRBJ2-5; tentative D call: TRBD1 (5 bases). For the CDR3, the DNA is TGCGCCAGCTGCCGACAGATTCAAGAGACCCAGTACTTC. Translating gives CASCRQIQETQYF.